Listed below are T cell receptor beta chains from one sample, sequenced in a study of cytomegalovirus exposure and HLA in healthy donors. Method: immunoSEQ multiplex PCR; TCRdb's copy keeps in-frame clones and lacks some. This table lists roughly 39,000 clones. Sequencing was carried out using PBMCs. The receptors were gathered from a woman younger than 45 in good health and CMV-seropositive. Both conserved end residues are part of each CDR3. D genes are given only for firm matches. Some rows have no size entry. The others give once, few or many, or a class for an expanded clone.

J | D | size | V | CDR3 | DNA
TRBJ1-3 | NA | NA | TRBV6-5 | CASRGGPGNTIYF | TGTGCCAGTCGGGGGGGCCCTGGAAACACCATATATTTT
TRBJ2-1 | TRBD1 | NA | TRBV6-5 | CASSYRQGFSYNEQFF | TGTGCCAGCAGTTACCGACAGGGCTTCTCCTACAATGAGCAGTTCTTC
TRBJ2-3 | NA | NA | TRBV11-1 | CARGLVTPERTQYF | TGTGCCAGGGGCTTAGTAACACCGGAGAGAACGCAGTATTTT
TRBJ1-2 | TRBD1 | NA | TRBV10-1 | CASSGQGDYGYTF | TGCGCCAGCAGTGGACAGGGCGACTATGGCTACACCTTC
TRBJ2-1 | NA | NA | TRBV15 | CATSRGRGLDYVNEQFF | TGTGCCACCAGCAGAGGAAGGGGTCTAGATTACGTGAATGAGCAGTTCTTC
TRBJ2-5 | NA | NA | TRBV19 | CASSGQIQETQYF | TGTGCCAGTAGTGGACAAATCCAAGAGACCCAGTACTTC
TRBJ1-2 | NA | NA | TRBV7-2 | CASSTGPNAGGYTF | TGTGCCAGCAGCACCGGCCCAAACGCGGGGGGCTACACCTTC
TRBJ2-7 | TRBD1 | NA | TRBV6-1 | CASGQGGYEQYF | TGTGCCAGCGGACAGGGTGGCTACGAGCAGTACTTC
TRBJ2-1 | TRBD2 | NA | TRBV18 | CASSFYPPSGGSQQFF | TGTGCCAGCTCATTCTACCCCCCTAGCGGGGGGTCTCAGCAGTTCTTC
TRBJ2-7 | NA | NA | TRBV11-3 | CASSEEGHFSYEQYF | TGTGCCAGCAGCGAAGAGGGACATTTTTCCTACGAGCAGTACTTC
TRBJ1-1 | NA | NA | TRBV7-9 | CASSLGSLEAFF | TGTGCCAGCAGCTTAGGGAGTCTTGAAGCTTTCTTT
TRBJ1-5 | TRBD1 | NA | TRBV19 | CATAKDRGVQPQHF | TGTGCCACCGCCAAGGACAGGGGTGTTCAGCCCCAGCATTTT
TRBJ1-6 | NA | NA | TRBV5-1 | CASSLGLMEPNSPLHF | TGCGCCAGCAGCTTGGGGTTGATGGAGCCTAATTCACCCCTCCACTTT
TRBJ2-1 | TRBD2 | NA | TRBV13 | CASTQTSGLYNEQFF | TGTGCCAGCACCCAGACTAGCGGACTCTACAATGAGCAGTTCTTC
TRBJ1-1 | TRBD1 | NA | TRBV4-2 | CASSPGQGQRDTEAFF | TGTGCCAGCAGCCCGGGCCAGGGACAGAGGGACACTGAAGCTTTCTTT
TRBJ2-7 | NA | NA | TRBV6-4 | CASSGPPGDAPYEQYF | TGTGCCAGCAGTGGCCCACCAGGGGACGCTCCCTACGAGCAGTACTTC
TRBJ2-7 | NA | NA | TRBV11-3 | CASSLGDGGKYEQYF | TGTGCCAGCAGCTTAGGGGATGGAGGAAAGTACGAGCAGTACTTC
TRBJ1-2 | NA | NA | TRBV5-8 | CASSMTRQGIYGYTF | TGTGCCAGCAGCATGACGCGGCAGGGGATCTATGGCTACACCTTC
TRBJ2-5 | TRBD1 | NA | TRBV5-1 | CASSSGQGTETQYF | TGCGCCAGCAGCTCTGGACAGGGAACGGAGACCCAGTACTTC
TRBJ2-6 | NA | NA | TRBV5-4 | CASSPTYSSGANVLTF | TGTGCCAGCAGCCCGACTTATAGCTCTGGGGCCAACGTCCTGACTTTC
TRBJ2-7 | TRBD1 | NA | TRBV11-3 | CASSLGTGYYEQYF | TGTGCCAGCAGCTTAGGGACAGGGTACTACGAGCAGTACTTC
TRBJ1-2 | NA | NA | TRBV11-2 | CASSLAAGINYGYTF | TGTGCCAGCAGCTTAGCGGCAGGGATCAACTATGGCTACACCTTC
TRBJ1-6 | TRBD1 | NA | TRBV19 | CASSIGGQGMGSPLHF | TGTGCCAGTAGTATTGGTGGACAGGGGATGGGATCACCCCTCCACTTT
TRBJ1-1 | NA | NA | TRBV5-1 | CASSPDSLNTEAFF | TGCGCCAGCAGCCCGGACAGCCTGAACACTGAAGCTTTCTTT
TRBJ2-7 | TRBD1 | NA | TRBV30 | CAWRPGQGDYEQYF | TGTGCCTGGAGACCGGGACAGGGGGACTACGAGCAGTACTTC
TRBJ1-1 | NA | medium-sized | TRBV5-6 | CASSLFPQMNTEAFF | TGTGCCAGCAGCTTGTTCCCCCAAATGAACACTGAAGCTTTCTTT
TRBJ2-7 | NA | NA | TRBV5-4 | CASSSQDSYEQYF | TGTGCCAGCAGCTCCCAGGACTCCTACGAGCAGTACTTC
TRBJ2-7 | TRBD2 | NA | TRBV7-2 | CASSPRRLAGAPGEQYF | TGTGCCAGCAGCCCCCGCCGGTTAGCGGGGGCTCCTGGGGAGCAGTACTTC
TRBJ1-2 | TRBD1 | NA | TRBV10-1 | CASSEGTDYGYTF | TGCGCCAGCAGTGAAGGGACAGACTATGGCTACACCTTC
TRBJ1-6 | TRBD1 | NA | TRBV5-1 | CASSKGTGLHF | TGCGCCAGCAGCAAGGGGACAGGGTTACACTTT
TRBJ1-2 | NA | NA | TRBV6-5 | CASSYAGRGYGYTF | TGTGCCAGCAGTTACGCGGGTCGGGGCTATGGCTACACCTTC
TRBJ1-5 | NA | NA | TRBV7-2 | CASSRTGIIGQPQHF | TGTGCCAGCAGCCGAACAGGGATAATAGGTCAGCCCCAGCATTTT
TRBJ1-1 | TRBD1 | NA | TRBV19 | CASRPGTGAGEAFF | TGTGCCAGTAGACCCGGGACAGGGGCGGGTGAAGCTTTCTTT